The 2 T cell receptor beta chains below were found in one sample sequenced in a study of identical twins. MiXCR, applied by TCRdb to the 5' RACE reads, yields one record per CDR3 protein. Counted here are around 200,000 distinct CDR3 sequences, less than 9.5% occurring once; the ten biggest clones make up over 4.5%. Sequences were obtained from memory (CD45RO+) T cells sorted from blood. These TCRs come from a woman aged 18-29 years in good health.

This clonotype appeared many times. The V gene is TRBV12-3 or TRBV12-4, the J gene TRBJ2-3; D is unresolved. This CDR3 comprises 14 residues. V was trimmed by 3 bases and J by 1 base, leaving 8 bases between them. CDR3 bases: TGTGCCAGCAGTTTTTTGTGGGGCACAGATACGCAGTATTTT. As protein: CASSFLWGTDTQYF.

The chain has TRBV18 and TRBJ1-5; D unclear. The CDR3 contains 15 residues. Trimming stripped 1 base from V and 2 bases from J, with 9 bases between. Germline loops: CDR1 KGHSH, CDR2 LQKENI. In nucleotides, the CDR3 is TGTGCCAGCTCACCACAGGGCTCGGGCAATCAGCCCCAGCATTTT. As protein: CASSPQGSGNQPQHF.